The present T cell receptor (beta chain) was sequenced within a study of cytomegalovirus exposure and HLA in healthy donors. Study at large: A subsequent analysis stated that the 120 or so validation repertoires were run on the same platform as the approximately 700 first-cohort repertoires.

Trimming removed 0 bases at V and 6 bases at J, with 12 bases between. The germline CDR1 and CDR2 sequences are MNHEY and SVGAGI. The CDR3 spans 15 residues. This clone appeared once. The data were produced by immunoSEQ multiplex PCR, yet TCRdb's version contains in-frame clones alone and is incomplete. This sample has 150,000 to 200,000 clones, with 80% to 90% found just once. The receptor's source is a woman aged 25 to 45 in good health and CMV-seronegative. The chain has TRBV6-5 and TRBJ2-1; D is possibly TRBD2 (6 bases). The specimen sequenced was PBMCs. The chain's CDR3 is CASSYSRGKGNEQFF. CDR3 sequence (DNA): TGTGCCAGCAGTTACTCGCGGGGAAAGGGCAATGAGCAGTTCTTC.